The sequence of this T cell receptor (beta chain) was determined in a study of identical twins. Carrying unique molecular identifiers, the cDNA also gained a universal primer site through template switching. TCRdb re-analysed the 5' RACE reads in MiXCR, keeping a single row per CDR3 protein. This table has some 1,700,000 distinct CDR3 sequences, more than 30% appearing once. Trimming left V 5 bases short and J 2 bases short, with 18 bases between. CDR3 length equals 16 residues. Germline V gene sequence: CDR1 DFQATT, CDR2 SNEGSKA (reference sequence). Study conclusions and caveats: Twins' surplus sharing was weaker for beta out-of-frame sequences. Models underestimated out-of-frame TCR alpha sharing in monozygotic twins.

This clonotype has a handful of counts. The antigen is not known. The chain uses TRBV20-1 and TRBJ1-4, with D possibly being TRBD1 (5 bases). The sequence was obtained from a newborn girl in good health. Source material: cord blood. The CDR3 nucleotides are TGCAGTGCTTCTCGTTGGGGGGGTCCGACTAATGAAAAACTGTTTTTT. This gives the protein CSASRWGGPTNEKLFF.